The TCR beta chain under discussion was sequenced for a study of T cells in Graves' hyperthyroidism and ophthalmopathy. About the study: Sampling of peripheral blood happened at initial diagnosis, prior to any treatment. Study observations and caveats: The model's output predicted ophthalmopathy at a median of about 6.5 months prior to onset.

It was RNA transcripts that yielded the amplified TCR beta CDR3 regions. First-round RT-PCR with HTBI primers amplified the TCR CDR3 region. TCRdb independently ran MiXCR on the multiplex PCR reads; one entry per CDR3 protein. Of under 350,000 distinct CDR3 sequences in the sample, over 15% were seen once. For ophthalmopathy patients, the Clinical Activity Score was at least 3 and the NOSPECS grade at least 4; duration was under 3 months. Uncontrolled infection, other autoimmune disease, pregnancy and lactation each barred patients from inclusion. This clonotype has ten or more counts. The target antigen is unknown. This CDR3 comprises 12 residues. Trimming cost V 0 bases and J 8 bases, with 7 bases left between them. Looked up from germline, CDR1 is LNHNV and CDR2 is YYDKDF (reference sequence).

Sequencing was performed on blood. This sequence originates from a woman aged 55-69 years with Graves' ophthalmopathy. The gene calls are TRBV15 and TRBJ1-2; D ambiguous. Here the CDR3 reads CATSRDRHGYTF. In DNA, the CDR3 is TGTGCCACCAGCAGAGATCGACACGGCTACACCTTC.